Included here is one TCR beta chain sequence, with context. The antigen is undetermined. The CDR3 runs to 16 residues. The germline gives CDR1 LNHDA, CDR2 SQIVND (reference sequence). Trimming shortened V by 6 bases and J by 4 bases, and 19 bases separated the two germline ends. TCRdb's table, derived via immunoSEQ multiplex PCR, lists solely in-frame clones and lacks some. The sample yields 37,000 or so clones, approximately 94% seen once. This entry comes from a study of T cells in tuberculosis. On the study more broadly: The T cells targeted glucose monomycolate, a mycobacterial lipid, via CD1B. General study points: GMM-specific TCRs were nearer to active tuberculosis alpha repertoires, suggesting expansion. The TCR-beta difference was not significant; alpha differences partly reflected length.

Sequenced sample: PBMCs. This TCR came from a donor between 10 and 35 years old with latent tuberculosis or without tuberculosis infection. Some clones in this sample may be carry-over from other donors' samples. The chain recombines TRBV19 with TRBJ1-5; D is unclear. CDR3 region: CASRPYSPAINQPQHF. DNA for the CDR3: TGTGCCAGTAGACCATACTCTCCCGCGATTAATCAGCCCCAGCATTTT.